This TCR beta chain comes out of a study of breast tumors, draining lymph nodes, adjacent tissues. Study results and caveats: Compared with basal-like, luminal-like tumors shared significantly more repertoire with nontumor tissue. Findings are consistent with lymph node origin and intratumoral expansion of most tumor T cells. Tumor T cell lymph node origin was a supported hypothesis, not proven. Tumors had less TCR diversity than lymph nodes, more than nontumor tissue.

Breast cancer patients provided tissue from their axillary draining lymph nodes. TCRdb reanalysed the multiplex PCR reads using MiXCR and keeps one entry per CDR3 protein. Of approximately 130,000 distinct CDR3 sequences listed, 21% were seen once; the top ten hold about 2.2%. V was clipped by 1 base and J by 13 bases, with 13 bases between them. The CDR3 is made up of 12 amino acids. CDR1 and CDR2 (germline): GTSNPN, SVGIG (reference sequence). Regarding this clonotype: Its antigen is unidentified.

The chain joins TRBV30 to TRBJ1-4; D perhaps matches TRBD1 (5 bases). The clonotype was recovered from a female donor with breast cancer. Some clones in this sample may be carry-over from other donors' samples. Specimen: axillary lymph node tissue. The chain's CDR3 is CAWSARAGILFF. The CDR3 nucleotides read TGTGCCTGGAGTGCCCGGGCAGGGATACTGTTTTTT. Full variable domain (remainder filled in from reference TRBV30 and TRBJ1-4): SQTIHQWPATLVQPVGSPLSLECTVEGTSNPNLYWYRQAAGRGLQLLFYSVGIGQISSEVPQNLSASRPQDRQFILSSKKLLLSDSGFYLCAWSARAGILFFGSGTQLSVL.